A single sample gave rise to the 5 T cell receptor beta chains below, sequenced in a study of CD4 T cells in relation to SARS-CoV-2 and coronaviruses. These TCRs' antigens remain unknown. The method was immunoSEQ multiplex PCR; TCRdb's version includes in-frame clones alone and lacks a portion of them. The data hold under 20,000 clones, with approximately 75% observed a single time. CD4+ T cells from unexposed donors were obtained before the COVID-19 pandemic (2011-2018). Isolation of CD4+ T cells took place after approximately eleven days in culture. The sequenced material came from CD4+ T cells from PBMCs, cultured in vitro. These TCRs come from a human donor in good health.

The CDR3 nucleotides read TGCGCCACCACATCGGAAGGTTACACCGGGGAGCTGTTTTTT. Protein product: CATTSEGYTGELFF. The V and J genes are TRBV5-1 and TRBJ2-2; D not resolved. CDR3 length equals 14 residues. Germline V gene lookup returns CDR1 SGHRS and CDR2 YFSETQ. V was pared by 9 bases and J by 3 bases, with 15 bases between.

This rearrangement joins TRBV9 to TRBJ1-6, with 8 bases fitting TRBD1. Trimming at V came to 3 bases and at J to 9 bases, leaving 8 bases not matched to a gene. Germline values: CDR1 SGDLS, CDR2 YYNGEE. This CDR3 is 15 amino acids long. CDR3 in DNA: TGTGCCAGCAGCGGTTTAGGACAGGGTACTTCACCCCTCCACTTT. Amino acids: CASSGLGQGTSPLHF.

The J gene is TRBJ1-1, the V gene TRBV11-2; no reliable D call. This CDR3 is built from 12 residues. V was clipped by 1 base and J by 6 bases, with 6 bases between them. Germline V gene data show CDR1 as SGHAT and CDR2 as FQNNGV. The CDR3 loop reads CASSLGLSEAFF. In DNA form, the CDR3 reads TGTGCCAGCAGCTTAGGTCTATCTGAAGCTTTCTTT. Based on the CDR3 plus reference TRBV11-2 and TRBJ1-1, the full variable domain is EAGVAQSPRYKIIEKRQSVAFWCNPISGHATLYWYQQILGQGPKLLIQFQNNGVVDDSQLPKDRFSAERLKGVDSTLKIQPAKLEDSAVYLCASSLGLSEAFFGQGTRLTVV.

The chain couples TRBV19 to TRBJ2-1; D not certain. The germline V and J ends were trimmed by 7 bases and 0 bases, with 16 bases remaining between them. This CDR3 contains 16 residues. Germline CDR1 LNHDA, CDR2 SQIVND (reference sequence). The CDR3 spells CASTPRVGISYNEQFF. The CDR3 DNA reads as TGTGCCAGTACCCCCCGGGTTGGGATCTCCTACAATGAGCAGTTCTTC.

This rearrangement joins TRBV18 to TRBJ1-1; 8 bases match TRBD1. J was trimmed by 1 base and V by 2 bases; bases with no gene match: 6. This CDR3 is 16 amino acids long. The V gene's germline CDR1 is KGHSH and CDR2 LQKENI. In DNA, the CDR3 is TGTGCCAGCTCACCAAGATTGACAGGGGAGAACACTGAAGCTTTCTTT. This translates into CASSPRLTGENTEAFF.